A single sample is the source of the 7 T cell receptor beta chains below, sequenced in a study of T cell repertoires in cytomegalovirus infection (dated by TCRdb to about 2019). TCRdb records Illumina HiSeq 1500 as the sequencer. TCRdb reanalyzed the raw reads on its own, using fastp at Q25 for trimming and MiXCR for clone calling, and kept in-frame beta chains. Each entry is one CDR3 protein sequence, shown with its most common DNA and genes. Across this sample there are about 700,000 distinct CDR3 sequences, with around a third seen only once. Of the sample, 18% falls within the top ten clones. This specimen's treatment or condition label, per the study, means: in vitro stimulation with specific CMV peptide epitopes to enrich CMV-specific T cells. What these receptors recognize is not known. The specimen was cultured PBMCs, collected from culture after CMV antigen stimulation. The source of these receptors is a human donor in good health (CMV status not recorded). Some clones in this sample may be carry-over from other donors' samples.

The sample holds a few counts of this clonotype. V and J are TRBV10-3 and TRBJ2-3, with D unclear. Trimming took 5 bases from V and 2 from J, leaving 14 bases between them. The germline CDR1 and CDR2 sequences are ENHRY and SYGVKD. This CDR3 is 15 amino acids long. The CDR3 region is CAISPTTGNTDTQYF. The CDR3 region has the DNA TGTGCCATCAGTCCCACTACCGGAAACACAGATACGCAGTATTTT.

The chain is built from TRBV7-8 and TRBJ2-7, with 9 nucleotides matching TRBD1. The CDR3 runs to 19 residues. V shed 7 bases and J 0 bases; nucleotides not matched to a gene: 19. Looked up from germline, CDR1 is SGHVS and CDR2 is FQNEAQ. CDR3 amino acids: CASILRGTGTYRSSYEQYF. The CDR3 DNA is TGTGCCAGCATTCTTCGCGGGACAGGGACATACAGGAGCTCCTACGAGCAGTACTTC.

The chain links TRBV7-8 to TRBJ1-1, with D possibly being TRBD1 (5 bases). Germline loops: CDR1 SGHVS, CDR2 FQNEAQ. V shed 4 bases and J shed 8 bases, with 11 bases lying between them. CDR3 length equals 12 residues. The CDR3 DNA is TGTGCCAGCAGCTCCGGGGCACGGGAAGCTTTCTTT. Translated, it gives CASSSGAREAFF.

This chain joins TRBV4-1 and TRBJ2-5, with 7 bases aligning to TRBD2. V lost 0 bases, J lost 5 bases, and 3 bases stayed unmatched. Germline V gene data show CDR1 as MGHRA and CDR2 as YSYEKL. The CDR3 length is 14 residues. In nucleotides, the CDR3 is TGCGCCAGCAGCCAAGAGTTGCGGGGGGAGACCCAGTACTTC. Translation: CASSQELRGETQYF.

The chain joins TRBV18 to TRBJ2-1; D not certain. V lost 3 bases to trimming and J lost 0 bases, with 12 bases between them. Looked up from germline, CDR1 is KGHSH and CDR2 is LQKENI. This CDR3 has 16 amino acids. CDR3 DNA sequence: TGTGCCAGCTCACCTAGAGCGCAAAGCTCCTACAATGAGCAGTTCTTC. Its protein is CASSPRAQSSYNEQFF.

In its sample, this clonotype was seen a few times. This chain links TRBV10-3 with TRBJ1-2; D might be TRBD1 (5 bases). The V gene lost 3 bases and the J gene lost 8 bases, with 10 bases spanning the gap. CDR1 and CDR2 from the germline V gene are ENHRY and SYGVKD. The CDR3 covers 12 residues. CDR3 in DNA: TGTGCCATCAGTGAAGGGGCCAAGGGCTACACCTTC. Its protein is CAISEGAKGYTF.

This clonotype was recorded a few times. This sequence joins TRBV20-1 and TRBJ2-7; tentative D call: TRBD1 (5 bases). CDR1 is DFQATT, CDR2 SNEGSKA, per germline (reference sequence). The CDR3 totals 14 residues. V lost 3 bases and J 3 bases, leaving 15 bases between the germline ends. The CDR3 loop reads CSASGWGRNYEQYF. Here the CDR3 DNA reads TGCAGTGCTAGCGGATGGGGCAGGAACTACGAGCAGTACTTC.